This T cell receptor beta chain was captured by sequencing in a study of CD8 T cells in ankylosing spondylitis. Whole-study results and caveats: Seven to nine highly homologous variants made up a TCR beta motif, and this motif appeared characteristic of ankylosing spondylitis blood.

This CDR3 has 16 residues. CDR1 is DFQATT and CDR2 is SNEGSKA in the germline V gene (reference sequence). V gave up 4 bases and J gave up 4 bases; unmatched junction bases: 12. As concerns this clonotype: Its antigen remains unknown.

TCRdb re-analysed the 5' RACE reads in MiXCR, keeping a single row per CDR3 protein. The data show about 250,000 distinct CDR3 sequences, with under 35% seen just once and 4% to 5% held by the top ten. The receptor's source is a male donor with ankylosing spondylitis or in good health (not recorded which). V usage is TRBV20-1 and J usage is TRBJ2-3; 9 positions match TRBD2. Sequencing used blood, either unsorted or a sorted T cell fraction (not recorded which). In DNA form, the CDR3 reads TGCAGTGCTACCAATCCGGGACTAGCAGGGGCAGATACGCAGTATTTT. Its translation is CSATNPGLAGADTQYF.